This is a list of T cell receptor beta chains from one sample in a study of blood T cell repertoires in COVID-19. Assay: immunoSEQ multiplex PCR; the TCRdb copy retains only in-frame clones and omits some. The sample lists 74,000 or so clones; roughly 89% were seen once. The specimen sequenced was peripheral blood. These receptors were taken from a man between 50 and 59 years old with active COVID-19. Both conserved end residues are part of each CDR3.

J: TRBJ2-7; V: TRBV6-2/TRBV6-3; CDR3: CASSYVGTGGEQYF
J: TRBJ1-2; V: TRBV19; CDR3: CASSIGTVPGYTF
J: TRBJ1-6; V: TRBV4-3; CDR3: CASSQDWRRTGSWNSPLHF
J: TRBJ2-3; V: TRBV4-3; CDR3: CASSQGGERGGADTQYF
J: TRBJ2-5; V: TRBV7-9; CDR3: CAGGQGSQETQYF
J: TRBJ2-2; V: TRBV4-3; CDR3: CASSPGTSARAGELFF
J: TRBJ2-2; V: TRBV6-6; CDR3: CASSETNTGELFF
J: TRBJ2-3; V: TRBV16; CDR3: CASSQRGTTDTQYF
J: TRBJ2-3; V: TRBV27; CDR3: CASSFVTSTDTQYF
J: TRBJ1-6; V: TRBV6-1; CDR3: CASSDGAGSLHF
J: TRBJ1-1; V: TRBV2; CDR3: CASSAWTGGNEAFF
J: TRBJ2-7; V: TRBV2; CDR3: CASSEGTAYEQYF
J: TRBJ2-7; V: TRBV4-1; CDR3: CASSHQLTDSYEQYF
J: TRBJ1-2; V: TRBV19; CDR3: CASSRGYYYGYTF
J: TRBJ1-2; V: TRBV7-9; CDR3: CASSPGGLADGYTF
J: TRBJ2-1; V: TRBV5-4; CDR3: CASSYGTSGEGGQFF
J: TRBJ1-4; V: TRBV7-4; CDR3: CASSSEGDNEKLFF
J: TRBJ2-3; V: TRBV9; CDR3: CASNPPGVPTQYF
J: TRBJ1-1; V: TRBV2; CDR3: CASMEVPNTEAFF
J: TRBJ2-3; V: TRBV29-1; CDR3: CSVEVGGAGDTQYF
J: TRBJ1-5; V: TRBV6-5; CDR3: CASRQGPNQPQHF
J: TRBJ1-1; V: TRBV11-2; CDR3: CATRQASKAFF
J: TRBJ2-1; V: TRBV5-8; CDR3: CASSFHRGAYNEQFF
J: TRBJ2-7; V: TRBV12-3/TRBV12-4; CDR3: CASSVSDEQYF
J: TRBJ2-5; V: TRBV6-5; CDR3: CASRGTLGTTQYF
J: TRBJ2-1; V: TRBV7-8; CDR3: CASSFEGGQIRQGGQFF
J: TRBJ1-1; V: TRBV5-1; CDR3: CASSQGGPNTEAFF
J: TRBJ2-7; V: TRBV29-1; CDR3: CSAGETGQTYEQYF
J: TRBJ2-1; V: TRBV2; CDR3: CASSEMASGGGEQFF
J: TRBJ2-5; V: TRBV3-1/TRBV3-2; CDR3: CASSRAQGGETQYF
J: TRBJ2-7; V: TRBV5-6; CDR3: CASSYTGTYEQYF
J: TRBJ2-5; V: TRBV12-5; CDR3: CASGWLEETQYF
J: TRBJ2-7; V: TRBV2; CDR3: CASIAGAAYEQYF
J: TRBJ2-5; V: TRBV6-5; CDR3: CASSGYQERWYF
J: TRBJ2-2; V: TRBV5-4; CDR3: CASSPEHTGELFF